Below are 13 T cell receptor beta chains sequenced from a single sample in a study of CD8 T cells in ankylosing spondylitis. TCRdb analysed the 5' RACE reads with MiXCR anew, one entry per CDR3 protein. The sample records 230,000 or so distinct CDR3 sequences, more than 15% being singletons. Sequencing used blood, either unsorted or a sorted T cell fraction (not recorded which). All receptors come from a male donor with ankylosing spondylitis or in good health (not recorded which).

This clonotype was counted only a few times. The chain employs TRBV12-3 or TRBV12-4 and TRBJ2-3; TRBD2 matches 10 bases. Trimming cost V 3 bases and J 3 bases; bases outside gene matches: 3. The length of the CDR3 is 15 residues. CDR3 amino acids: CASSFSGRGTDTQYF. CDR3 bases: TGTGCCAGCAGTTTCAGCGGGAGGGGGACAGATACGCAGTATTTT.

The chain employs TRBV5-6 and TRBJ2-1, with 8 bases aligning to TRBD2. The CDR3 is made up of 15 amino acids. Germline values: CDR1 SGHDT, CDR2 YYEEEE. V lost 0 bases and J lost 5; bases outside the gene matches: 4. The DNA for the CDR3 is TGTGCCAGCAGCTTGGGGGCGGGAGGAAACAATGAGCAGTTCTTC. This gives the protein CASSLGAGGNNEQFF.

J is TRBJ2-1 and V is TRBV11-1; D may be TRBD1 or TRBD2 (6 bases each). CDR1 is SGHAT, CDR2 FQDESV, per germline (reference sequence). Trimming took off 4 bases at V and 5 bases at J, with 15 bases between the two ends. The CDR3 spans 15 residues. CDR3 DNA sequence: TGTGCCAGCAGCTCCCGTGGAGGGGGAGACAATGAGCAGTTCTTC. This codes for CASSSRGGGDNEQFF. Together with reference TRBV11-1 and TRBJ2-1, the CDR3 gives the full variable domain: EAEVAQSPRYKITEKSQAVAFWCDPISGHATLYWYRQILGQGPELLVQFQDESVVDDSQLPKDRFSAERLKGVDSTLKIQPAELGDSAMYLCASSSRGGGDNEQFFGPGTRLTVL.

The V call is TRBV10-2, the J call TRBJ2-1; D uncertain. The CDR3 is 12 amino acids. The ends were cut back, 1 base at V and 9 bases at J, with 7 bases in the middle. Germline values: CDR1 WSHSY, CDR2 SAAADI. DNA for the CDR3: TGCGCCAGCAGTGAGTTGGTAGGTGAGCAGTTCTTC. Its protein is CASSELVGEQFF.

This clonotype was seen only a few times. The chain carries TRBV4-1 and TRBJ1-1, with D perhaps matching TRBD1 (6 bases). This CDR3 contains 15 residues. CDR1 MGHRA and CDR2 YSYEKL come from the germline V gene. Trimming removed 3 bases at V and 5 bases at J, with 16 bases between. In nucleotides, the CDR3 is TGCGCCAGCAGCCACCCACAGGGTGGGTGGACTGAAGCTTTCTTT. Translating gives CASSHPQGGWTEAFF.

There are a few counts of this clonotype. V gene TRBV7-9 combines with J gene TRBJ2-7; perhaps TRBD2 as D (7 bases). Germline CDR1 reads SEHNR; CDR2 reads FQNEAQ (reference sequence). Trimming shortened V by 10 bases and J by 1 base, and 23 bases separated the two germline ends. The CDR3 totals 16 residues. The CDR3 region is CAIDMMVGGASYEQYF. Here the CDR3 DNA reads TGTGCCATCGATATGATGGTAGGGGGGGCGTCCTACGAGCAGTACTTC.

This clonotype was seen repeatedly, ten times or more. This chain uses TRBV11-2 with TRBJ1-1; D ambiguous. The CDR3 loop spans 16 amino acids. V lost 5 bases and J 0 bases, leaving 16 bases between the germline ends. In germline, CDR1 is SGHAT, CDR2 FQNNGV. CDR3: CASSLLEVSMNTEAFF. The CDR3 bases are TGTGCCAGCAGCCTCCTCGAGGTCTCAATGAACACTGAAGCTTTCTTT.

This clonotype showed up just a few times. The genes are TRBV12-3 or TRBV12-4 and TRBJ1-5; 8 nucleotides agree with TRBD1. The CDR3 is 17 amino acids. J was trimmed by 5 bases and V by 0 bases; bases with no gene match: 9. CDR3 loop: CASSLARTGGLDQPQHF. CDR3 bases: TGTGCCAGCAGTTTAGCGCGAACAGGGGGGTTAGATCAGCCCCAGCATTTT.

This clonotype was seen a few times. The chain joins TRBV7-9 to TRBJ2-7; 7 bases match TRBD1. Germline CDR1 and CDR2: SEHNR and FQNEAQ (reference sequence). Trimming at V came to 5 bases and at J to 1 base, leaving 5 bases not matched to a gene. The CDR3 runs to 14 residues. CDR3 DNA: TGTGCCAGCAGCCCGAAGGGGGCGTCCTACGAGCAGTACTTC. It specifies CASSPKGASYEQYF.

The chain joins TRBV20-1 to TRBJ2-5; 8 nucleotides match TRBD2. The CDR3 runs to 12 residues. CDR1 is DFQATT, CDR2 SNEGSKA, per germline (reference sequence). Unmatched junction bases numbered 2, after V lost 3 bases and J lost 5 bases. In DNA form, the CDR3 reads TGCAGTGCTAGCGGGAGGGGGGAGACCCAGTACTTC. Translating gives CSASGRGETQYF.

The chain couples TRBV27 to TRBJ1-5, with TRBD1 matching 9 bases. CDR1 and CDR2 (germline): MNHEY, SMNVEV (reference sequence). The trim removed 5 bases at V and 2 bases at J, leaving 1 base unmatched. This CDR3 comprises 14 residues. DNA of the CDR3: TGTGCCAGCAGTAGGACAGGGGGCAATCAGCCCCAGCATTTT. This sequence encodes CASSRTGGNQPQHF.

The chain links TRBV15 to TRBJ2-1; 14 bases match TRBD2. Germline V gene sequence: CDR1 LNHNV, CDR2 YYDKDF (reference sequence). V was pared by 0 bases and J by 8 bases, with 6 bases of the junction left unmatched. The CDR3 is made up of 17 amino acids. The CDR3 DNA reads as TGTGCCACCAGCAGAGAGAGACCGGGACTAGCGGGAGATGAGCAGTTCTTC. This sequence encodes CATSRERPGLAGDEQFF.

The V gene is TRBV9, the J gene TRBJ2-1, with D perhaps TRBD2 (6 bases). Per germline, CDR1 SGDLS and CDR2 YYNGEE. V lost 0 bases and J lost 8, with 18 bases in between. CDR3 length: 16 amino acids. CDR3 residues: CASSVGGRTPGDEQFF. In DNA form, the CDR3 reads TGTGCCAGCAGCGTAGGTGGCCGGACCCCGGGAGATGAGCAGTTCTTC.